Presented here are 3 T cell receptor beta chains from one specimen sequenced in a study of blood T cell repertoires in COVID-19. Profiled with immunoSEQ multiplex PCR; TCRdb holds only in-frame clones, not every one. Of 150,000 or so clones listed, roughly 80% are singletons. Sequences were obtained from peripheral blood. These receptors were taken from a woman aged 55-70 years with COVID-19, enrolled during active disease.

This clone appeared a single time. J is TRBJ1-1 and V is TRBV3-1 (or the pseudogene TRBV3-2), with 8 bases matching TRBD1. The V gene's germline CDR1 is LGHDT and CDR2 YNNKEL (reference sequence). V lost 1 base, J lost 0 bases, and 4 bases stayed unmatched. This CDR3 spans 16 amino acids. CDR3: CASSQGTGLLNTEAFF. The CDR3 nucleotides are TGTGCCAGCAGCCAAGGGACAGGGCTTTTGAACACTGAAGCTTTCTTT.

This CDR3 reads CASSVDGGSRGRGYTF. For the CDR3, the DNA is TGTGCCAGCAGCGTAGACGGGGGCAGTAGGGGGCGAGGCTACACCTTC. This chain links TRBV9 with TRBJ1-2; 7 bases match TRBD1. In germline, CDR1 is SGDLS, CDR2 YYNGEE. This CDR3 is 16 amino acids long. The junction had 13 bases not matched to a gene; V was cut back by 0 bases and J by 8 bases.

The chain carries TRBV9 and TRBJ2-3, with TRBD2 matching 9 bases. With 3 bases clipped from V and 0 bases from J, the junction kept 20 bases outside the gene matches. The CDR3 covers 21 residues. Germline CDR1 and CDR2: SGDLS and YYNGEE. As DNA, the CDR3 is TGTGCCAGCAGCGGGAGCTCTCTTAGCGGGGGCCGCCCCGCTAGCACAGATACGCAGTATTTT. Translation gives CASSGSSLSGGRPASTDTQYF.